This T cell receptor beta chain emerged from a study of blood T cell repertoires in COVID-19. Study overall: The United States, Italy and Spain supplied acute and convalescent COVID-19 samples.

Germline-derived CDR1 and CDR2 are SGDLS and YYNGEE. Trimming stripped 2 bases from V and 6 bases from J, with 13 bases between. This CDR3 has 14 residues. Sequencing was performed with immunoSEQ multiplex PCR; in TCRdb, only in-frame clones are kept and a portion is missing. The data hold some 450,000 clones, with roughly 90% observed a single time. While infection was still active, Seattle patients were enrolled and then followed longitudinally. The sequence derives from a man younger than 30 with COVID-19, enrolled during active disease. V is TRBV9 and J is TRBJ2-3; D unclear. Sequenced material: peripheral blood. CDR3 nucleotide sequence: TGTGCCAGCAGCGTTGGATATAGCTCGGATACGCAGTATTTT. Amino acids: CASSVGYSSDTQYF.